A selection of T cell receptor beta chains follows, all from one sample in a study of blood T cell repertoires in COVID-19. The repertoire was sequenced with immunoSEQ multiplex PCR; TCRdb's copy has only in-frame clones and lacks some. This sample has 150,000 to 200,000 clones, with 80% to 90% found just once. The specimen was peripheral blood. Receptors were obtained from a man between 65 and 79 years old with active or convalescent COVID-19. Each CDR3 is given with its conserved first and last residue.

V: TRBV4-3
J: TRBJ1-1
CDR3: CASSQEVQGGTEAFF

V: TRBV28
J: TRBJ1-1
CDR3: CASSLGDRVVTEAFF

V: TRBV19
J: TRBJ2-1
CDR3: CASRQDSYNEQFF

V: TRBV30
J: TRBJ1-2
CDR3: CAARGGGVRGYTF

V: TRBV7-9
J: TRBJ1-3
CDR3: CASSPPGVSGNTIYF

V: TRBV24-1
J: TRBJ2-3
CDR3: CATSDPSTRLNALWHTQYF

V: TRBV18
J: TRBJ1-5
CDR3: CASSPLDRSQPQHF

V: TRBV30
J: TRBJ1-2
CDR3: CAWSVLERGGYTF

V: TRBV9
J: TRBJ1-1
CDR3: CASSVEGDSYAMNTEAFF

V: TRBV28
J: TRBJ2-3
CDR3: CASSPYRGRGTDTQYF

V: TRBV4-3
J: TRBJ1-4
CDR3: CASSQGGTGSEKLFF

V: TRBV18
J: TRBJ2-7
CDR3: CASSPPGRGGLGREQYF

V: TRBV28
J: TRBJ1-4
CDR3: CASSPGALEKLFF

V: TRBV19
J: TRBJ1-1
CDR3: CASSNYGTRAYTEAFF

V: TRBV6-5
J: TRBJ1-5
CDR3: CASSYAEGRQPQHF

V: TRBV28
J: TRBJ1-2
CDR3: CASSLNGLGYTF

V: TRBV4-3
J: TRBJ1-1
CDR3: CASSQDQVTVNTEAFF

V: TRBV27
J: TRBJ2-1
CDR3: CASTPGLAAYNEQFF

V: TRBV4-3
J: TRBJ1-1
CDR3: CASSQDTPGQGAIIALEAFF

V: TRBV10-1
J: TRBJ2-4
CDR3: CASSDHGKNIQYF

V: TRBV5-4
J: TRBJ2-5
CDR3: CASSLLQGGETQYF

V: TRBV19
J: TRBJ1-2
CDR3: CASSIVGQAYFYGYTF

V: TRBV12-3/TRBV12-4
J: TRBJ2-7
CDR3: CASSLGSPSEQYF

V: TRBV5-1
J: TRBJ2-7
CDR3: CASSFPGGVSEQYF

V: TRBV7-6
J: TRBJ2-2
CDR3: CASSQNRGGVGELFF

V: TRBV14
J: TRBJ1-2
CDR3: CASSHSGTGGAATF

V: TRBV15
J: TRBJ1-1
CDR3: CATSRDYRGRTEAFF

V: TRBV19
J: TRBJ2-5
CDR3: CASSVDRGSQETQYF